The 5 T cell receptor beta chains in this list originate from one sample, sequenced in a study of CD8 T cells in Susac syndrome. With random hexamers, reverse transcription was performed on roughly 0.5 to 1 ug of RNA. MiXCR, run by TCRdb on the immunoSEQ multiplex PCR reads, gives a single entry per CDR3 protein. The top ten clones hold around 0.078% of a sample with approximately 120,000 distinct CDR3 sequences, 90% to 95% of them seen once. Sequenced: CD4+ T cells from PBMCs. Receptors were obtained from a human donor in good health.

V is TRBV7-2 and J is TRBJ2-7, with D hard to call. Germline V CDR1 and CDR2: SGHTA, FQGNSA. The V end was cut by 2 bases, the J end by 0 bases, with 17 bases between. CDR3 length: 17 amino acids. CDR3 amino acids: CASSLRLMASTSYEQYF. The DNA of the CDR3 is TGTGCCAGCAGCTTAAGGCTCATGGCGAGTACCTCCTACGAGCAGTACTTC. Full variable domain (rest looked up from reference TRBV7-2 and TRBJ2-7): GAGVSQSPSNKVTEKGKDVELRCDPISGHTALYWYRQSLGQGLEFLIYFQGNSAPDKSGLPSDRFSAERTGGSVSTLTIQRTQQEDSAVYLCASSLRLMASTSYEQYFGPGTRLTVT.

The chain is built from TRBV6-5 and TRBJ2-6, with a possible D match to TRBD1 (6 bases). V lost 0 bases, J lost 2 bases, and 11 bases lay in between. The CDR3 contains 17 residues. Germline assignment: CDR1 MNHEY and CDR2 SVGAGI. CDR3 sequence reads: CASSYSAKGAGANVLTF. For the CDR3, the DNA is TGTGCCAGCAGTTACTCTGCTAAGGGGGCTGGGGCCAACGTCCTGACTTTC.

This chain uses TRBV19 with TRBJ1-2; TRBD1 agrees at 9 bases. V was pared by 7 bases and J by 5 bases, with 8 bases of the junction left unmatched. The germline V gene has CDR1 LNHDA and CDR2 SQIVND (reference sequence). The CDR3 is 14 residues long. The CDR3 nucleotides read TGTGCCAGTACCCACTCCGGGACAGGGTATGGCTACACCTTC. It encodes CASTHSGTGYGYTF.

The sample holds one count of this clonotype. This rearrangement joins TRBV18 to TRBJ1-3; possible D gene TRBD1, 6 bases. Per germline, CDR1 KGHSH and CDR2 LQKENI. Trimming cost V 2 bases and J 4 bases, with 18 bases left between them. This CDR3 is 17 amino acids long. DNA for the CDR3: TGTGCCAGCTCACCAAGTCCCACACAGGGATCCGGAAACACCATATATTTT. Encoded protein: CASSPSPTQGSGNTIYF.

The chain uses TRBV18 and TRBJ2-1; D is ambiguous. Germline loops: CDR1 KGHSH, CDR2 LQKENI. Trimming pared 2 bases from V and 6 bases from J, leaving 11 bases between. The CDR3 has 14 residues. The CDR3: CASSPDLASNEQFF. CDR3 nucleotide sequence: TGTGCCAGCTCACCAGATTTGGCGAGCAATGAGCAGTTCTTC.